The 9 T cell receptor beta chains listed next were all sequenced from one sample in a study of a mutant IDH1 vaccine in newly diagnosed glioma. The time point denotes: baseline, week 1 (first vaccination visit). Indicated treatment: pre-vaccination baseline after standard-of-care therapy. The repertoire was sequenced with immunoSEQ multiplex PCR; TCRdb's copy has only in-frame clones and lacks some. Of 30,000 to 40,000 clones in the sample, approximately 78% were seen once. The specimen was PBMCs, collected from a glioma patient treated with radiotherapy, temozolomide or both. These receptor sequences come from a man in his forties with glioma. Some clones in this sample may be carry-over from other donors' samples.

The V call is TRBV27, the J call TRBJ1-1; D might be TRBD1 (5 bases). This CDR3 is 11 amino acids long. V lost 6 bases, J lost 12 bases, and 14 bases lay in between. Germline V lookup: CDR1 MNHEY, CDR2 SMNVEV (reference sequence). The CDR3 loop reads CASRTDGPPFF. CDR3 sequence (DNA): TGTGCCAGCAGGACAGACGGGCCGCCTTTCTTT.

V usage is TRBV9 and J usage is TRBJ1-2; the match to TRBD1 covers 8 bases. Germline V gene lookup returns CDR1 SGDLS and CDR2 YYNGEE. The junction had 6 bases not matched to a gene; V was cut back by 0 bases and J by 2 bases. The length of the CDR3 is 16 residues. For the CDR3, the DNA is TGTGCCAGCAGCGTAGATCGGACAGGGTTCAACTATGGCTACACCTTC. Amino acids: CASSVDRTGFNYGYTF.

This chain links TRBV4-3 with TRBJ1-3; D gene uncertain. CDR3 length equals 17 residues. Deletions cut 0 bases from V and 0 bases from J, with 12 bases between. Per germline, CDR1 LGHNA and CDR2 YSLEER. The CDR3 DNA reads as TGCGCCAGCAGCCAAGATTTAGGTGGGAGCTCTGGAAACACCATATATTTT. Translated: CASSQDLGGSSGNTIYF.

The genes are TRBV10-3 and TRBJ1-1; maybe TRBD1 (5 bases). CDR3 length: 16 residues. Trimming stripped 2 bases from V and 0 bases from J, with 13 bases between. CDR1 is ENHRY and CDR2 is SYGVKD in the germline V gene. The CDR3 loop reads CAISEPGRGMNTEAFF. The CDR3 coding sequence is TGTGCCATCAGTGAGCCCGGTAGGGGCATGAACACTGAAGCTTTCTTT.

The chain employs TRBV19 and TRBJ1-5; the match to TRBD1 covers 8 bases. Germline trimming cut 5 bases from V and 1 base from J; bases unmatched to any gene: 10. This CDR3 spans 17 amino acids. Germline CDR1 and CDR2: LNHDA and SQIVND (reference sequence). CDR3 sequence reads: CASSPSGQGWSNQPQHF. CDR3 nucleotide sequence: TGTGCCAGTAGTCCAAGCGGACAGGGCTGGAGCAATCAGCCCCAGCATTTT.

The V and J genes are TRBV5-1 and TRBJ2-3; no reliable D call. Trimming removed 1 base at V and 6 bases at J, with 9 bases between. The CDR3 covers 13 residues. Germline V gives CDR1 SGHRS, CDR2 YFSETQ. CDR3 nucleotides: TGCGCCAGCAGCTTGCAGGCCGCGGATACGCAGTATTTT. It yields the protein CASSLQAADTQYF.

This clone has only a few counts. This chain uses TRBV2 with TRBJ1-3; unclear D gene. V was shortened by 4 bases and J by 6 bases, with 16 bases between the two germline ends. The CDR3 has 15 residues. From germline, CDR1 is SNHLY and CDR2 FYNNEI. The CDR3 DNA reads as TGTGCCAGCAGTGCGGCGACGGCGGCGGTAAACACCATATATTTT. The encoded protein is CASSAATAAVNTIYF.

The rearrangement uses TRBV6-4 and TRBJ2-2; D perhaps matches TRBD2 (5 bases). Germline lookup yields CDR1 MRHNA and CDR2 SNTAGT. V was shortened by 2 bases and J by 2 bases, with 6 bases between the two germline ends. CDR3 size: 14 residues. CDR3 residues: CASSDEGNTGELFF. As DNA, the CDR3 is TGTGCCAGCAGTGACGAGGGTAACACCGGGGAGCTGTTTTTT.

A note on this clone: Other DNA sequences in the sample encode the same CDR3. V gene TRBV4-3 combines with J gene TRBJ2-6; D is undetermined. V was cut by 0 bases and J by 0 bases, with 6 bases left in between. This CDR3 has 16 residues. Germline CDR1 is LGHNA and CDR2 is YSLEER. CDR3 region: CASSQDHSSGANVLTF. DNA for the CDR3: TGCGCCAGCAGCCAAGATCATAGCTCTGGGGCCAACGTCCTGACTTTC.